These T cell receptor beta chains were read from a single sample in a study of blood T cell repertoires in COVID-19. Here immunoSEQ multiplex PCR was the method, and the copy in TCRdb shows in-frame clones only, minus some. Among more than 300,000 clones, around nine tenths were seen once, and the ten largest hold around 4.2%. Sample: PBMCs or T cells enriched from blood (not recorded which). These receptors originate from a woman aged 30 to 39 who had been exposed to COVID-19. The CDR3 runs from the conserved cysteine through the conserved F or W. Each record gives: clone size, J gene, D gene, V gene, CDR3 DNA, CDR3 protein. The D gene is left open where the match is weak. Clone size, where shown, is once, few, many, or a class for clones that have expanded.

size: .; J: TRBJ1-2; D: TRBD1; V: TRBV9; DNA: TGTGCCAGCAGCGTCAACGTCCAGGGGGGCTATGGCTACACCTTC; CDR3: CASSVNVQGGYGYTF
size: .; J: TRBJ2-3; D: .; V: TRBV7-2; DNA: TGTGCCAGCAGCTTAGAGAGCAGGCGCACAGATACGCAGTATTTT; CDR3: CASSLESRRTDTQYF
size: .; J: TRBJ1-2; D: TRBD1; V: TRBV10-3; DNA: TGTGCCATCAGGGACAGGCGGCATGGAGATGGCTACACCTTC; CDR3: CAIRDRRHGDGYTF
size: .; J: TRBJ1-2; D: .; V: TRBV5-6; DNA: TGTGCCAGCAGCTTGATGGGGGCCAGGGACTATGGCTACACCTTC; CDR3: CASSLMGARDYGYTF
size: .; J: TRBJ2-3; D: .; V: TRBV2; DNA: TGTGCCAGCAGTGAATCTGGGGCAGCGACAGATACGCAGTATTTT; CDR3: CASSESGAATDTQYF
size: .; J: TRBJ1-4; D: TRBD1; V: TRBV9; DNA: TGTGCCAGCAGCGCGGGACAGAATAATGAAAAACTGTTTTTT; CDR3: CASSAGQNNEKLFF
size: .; J: TRBJ2-4; D: .; V: TRBV7-8; DNA: TGTGCCAGCAGCTTAGCCAGGGACTTTCAGTACTTC; CDR3: CASSLARDFQYF
size: .; J: TRBJ1-1; D: .; V: TRBV5-4; DNA: TGTGCCAGCAGCTTGGACAGGCACATGAACACTGAAGCTTTCTTT; CDR3: CASSLDRHMNTEAFF
size: .; J: TRBJ1-5; D: .; V: TRBV7-2; DNA: TGTGCCAGCAGCTCCAGGGTAAGCAATCAGCCCCAGCATTTT; CDR3: CASSSRVSNQPQHF
size: .; J: TRBJ2-5; D: TRBD2; V: TRBV5-1; DNA: TGCGCCAGCAGCTTGGAGGGACTAGCCACCAACCCACGAGAGACCCAGTACTTC; CDR3: CASSLEGLATNPRETQYF
size: .; J: TRBJ1-2; D: .; V: TRBV5-3; DNA: TGTGCCAGAAGCTCAAGATCGGCGGGTCAGGGCTACACCTTC; CDR3: CARSSRSAGQGYTF
size: .; J: TRBJ1-5; D: .; V: TRBV3-1/TRBV3-2; DNA: TGTGCCAGCAGCCAAGTGGGGGGGCCCCAGCATTTT; CDR3: CASSQVGGPQHF
size: few; J: TRBJ2-1; D: TRBD1; V: TRBV5-1; DNA: TGCGCCAGCAGCTTTACAGGGGGTTTATACAATGAGCAGTTCTTC; CDR3: CASSFTGGLYNEQFF
size: .; J: TRBJ2-7; D: TRBD2; V: TRBV4-3; DNA: TGCGCCAGCAGCCAAGATCCAGGACTAGCGGAAAGCTCCTACGAGCAGTACTTC; CDR3: CASSQDPGLAESSYEQYF
size: .; J: TRBJ1-5; D: .; V: TRBV4-1; DNA: TGCGCCAGCAGCCAAGGCCCCCTTGAGGGACCCGGGGGAAATCAGCCCCAGCATTTT; CDR3: CASSQGPLEGPGGNQPQHF
size: .; J: TRBJ1-3; D: .; V: TRBV11-2; DNA: TGTGCCAGCAGCTTAATCGAACACCACTCTGGAAACACCATATATTTT; CDR3: CASSLIEHHSGNTIYF
size: .; J: TRBJ2-3; D: TRBD2; V: TRBV4-2; DNA: TGTGCCAGCAGCCAAGGGGGCCTGCTAGCGGGGGGGACAGATACGCAGTATTTT; CDR3: CASSQGGLLAGGTDTQYF
size: .; J: TRBJ2-5; D: TRBD1; V: TRBV6-2/TRBV6-3; DNA: TGTGCCAGCAGTTACCCGATGCAGGGGGCGGTTCAAGAGACCCAGTACTTC; CDR3: CASSYPMQGAVQETQYF
size: .; J: TRBJ2-5; D: TRBD2; V: TRBV3-1/TRBV3-2; DNA: TGTGCCAGCAGCCCCCCGGGGAGGGAGGAGACCCAGTACTTC; CDR3: CASSPPGREETQYF
size: .; J: TRBJ1-6; D: .; V: TRBV2; DNA: TGTGCCAGCACTCGGACTGAGAGGAATTCACCCCTCCACTTT; CDR3: CASTRTERNSPLHF
size: .; J: TRBJ1-4; D: TRBD1; V: TRBV13; DNA: TGTGCCAGCAGTTCAATTTGGTCGGGACCAGGGGGTGAAAAACTGTTTTTT; CDR3: CASSSIWSGPGGEKLFF
size: .; J: TRBJ1-4; D: .; V: TRBV19; DNA: TGTGCCAGTAGTATCCCCTTTGCAACTAATGAAAAACTGTTTTTT; CDR3: CASSIPFATNEKLFF
size: few; J: TRBJ1-2; D: .; V: TRBV6-5; DNA: TGTGCCAGCAGCAGGGTCCCCTTGGAGGGCAACGGCTACACCTTC; CDR3: CASSRVPLEGNGYTF
size: .; J: TRBJ2-7; D: TRBD1; V: TRBV7-2; DNA: TGTGCCAGCTCCTCCGGGACAGGGAGGTACGAGCAGTACTTC; CDR3: CASSSGTGRYEQYF
size: .; J: TRBJ2-5; D: .; V: TRBV6-5; DNA: TGTGCCAGCAGAAATAGGGGAAAGACCCAGTACTTC; CDR3: CASRNRGKTQYF
size: .; J: TRBJ1-5; D: TRBD1; V: TRBV6-4; DNA: TGTGCCAGCAGTGGCCGGACAGGGGGAAATCAGCCCCAGCATTTT; CDR3: CASSGRTGGNQPQHF
size: .; J: TRBJ2-2; D: TRBD2; V: TRBV11-2; DNA: TGTGCCAGCAGCTTACTAGCGGGGGCCCAGAACACCGGGGAGCTGTTTTTT; CDR3: CASSLLAGAQNTGELFF
size: .; J: TRBJ2-3; D: TRBD2; V: TRBV4-2; DNA: TGTGCCAGCAGCCCAGCACTAGCGGGGGGCACAGATACGCAGTATTTT; CDR3: CASSPALAGGTDTQYF
size: .; J: TRBJ2-2; D: .; V: TRBV4-3; DNA: TGCGCCAGCAGCCAATTGTTTTCAGGGGCCCGGGAGCTGTTTTTT; CDR3: CASSQLFSGARELFF
size: .; J: TRBJ2-3; D: TRBD2; V: TRBV28; DNA: TGTGCCAGCACTATAGGGACTAGGGGTCTAGATACGCAGTATTTT; CDR3: CASTIGTRGLDTQYF
size: .; J: TRBJ2-1; D: TRBD1; V: TRBV5-6; DNA: TGTGCCAGCAGCTTGGGGACAGGCTACAATGAGCAGTTCTTC; CDR3: CASSLGTGYNEQFF
size: .; J: TRBJ1-2; D: .; V: TRBV6-4; DNA: TGTGCCAGCAGTGACTTGCCAGGGGTGGGCTATGGCTACACCTTC; CDR3: CASSDLPGVGYGYTF
size: .; J: TRBJ1-5; D: .; V: TRBV27; DNA: TGTGCCAGCAGCCCCGACAGGATTAATCAGCCCCAGCATTTT; CDR3: CASSPDRINQPQHF
size: .; J: TRBJ1-6; D: .; V: TRBV6-5; DNA: TGTGCCAGCAGTTACATCTCGACCCCCTCGGGATCACCCCTCCACTTT; CDR3: CASSYISTPSGSPLHF
size: .; J: TRBJ2-7; D: TRBD1; V: TRBV7-6; DNA: TGTGCCAGCAGCCCTCCTCCCGACAGGGGATACGAGCAGTACTTC; CDR3: CASSPPPDRGYEQYF
size: .; J: TRBJ1-1; D: TRBD1; V: TRBV19; DNA: TGTGCCAGTAGTATAGTGAACAGGGGGAACACTGAAGCTTTCTTT; CDR3: CASSIVNRGNTEAFF
size: .; J: TRBJ1-1; D: .; V: TRBV2; DNA: TGTGCCAGCAGAGCAGAACCACAGGGTCTTTTGAACACTGAAGCTTTCTTT; CDR3: CASRAEPQGLLNTEAFF
size: .; J: TRBJ2-5; D: .; V: TRBV7-2; DNA: TGTGCCAGCAGTCGGGACATTGAGACCCAGTACTTC; CDR3: CASSRDIETQYF
size: .; J: TRBJ1-5; D: TRBD1; V: TRBV18; DNA: TGTGCCAGCTCACCACGTCGCCAGGGGGCGAATCAGCCCCAGCATTTT; CDR3: CASSPRRQGANQPQHF
size: .; J: TRBJ1-2; D: TRBD1; V: TRBV29-1; DNA: TGCAGCGTTGACCGACAGGGGGAGAGTTATGGCTACACCTTC; CDR3: CSVDRQGESYGYTF
size: .; J: TRBJ1-1; D: .; V: TRBV7-3; DNA: TGTGCCAGCAGCCCAACACCGAACACTGAAGCTTTCTTT; CDR3: CASSPTPNTEAFF
size: .; J: TRBJ1-3; D: TRBD1; V: TRBV5-1; DNA: TGCGCCAGCAGCTCGACAGGGGAACCTGGAAACACCATATATTTT; CDR3: CASSSTGEPGNTIYF
size: .; J: TRBJ2-1; D: .; V: TRBV9; DNA: TGTGCCAGCAGCGCGGGACATTACAATGAGCAGTTCTTC; CDR3: CASSAGHYNEQFF
size: .; J: TRBJ1-1; D: .; V: TRBV27; DNA: TGTGCCAGCAGTTGGTCAGGGGTCGGCACTGAAGCTTTCTTT; CDR3: CASSWSGVGTEAFF
size: .; J: TRBJ1-6; D: .; V: TRBV14; DNA: TGTGCCAGCAGCTTCGCAGGGGCTAATTCACCCCTCCACTTT; CDR3: CASSFAGANSPLHF
size: once; J: TRBJ2-3; D: .; V: TRBV9; DNA: TGTGCCAGCAGCGGACAGGTATCAGATACGCAGTATTTT; CDR3: CASSGQVSDTQYF
size: .; J: TRBJ1-4; D: TRBD1; V: TRBV4-3; DNA: TGCGCCAGCAGCCCTGACAGGGGACGGAGAGAAAAACTGTTTTTT; CDR3: CASSPDRGRREKLFF
size: .; J: TRBJ2-7; D: .; V: TRBV7-9; DNA: TGTGCCAGCAGCTTAGGGGACATCCTCTACGAGCAGTACTTC; CDR3: CASSLGDILYEQYF
size: .; J: TRBJ1-6; D: TRBD1; V: TRBV2; DNA: TGTGCCAGCAGTGAACAGGGGGCGCCTAATAATTCACCCCTCCACTTT; CDR3: CASSEQGAPNNSPLHF
size: .; J: TRBJ2-3; D: TRBD2; V: TRBV24-1; DNA: TGTGCCACCAGTGATTCTAGCGGGACTTACACAGATACGCAGTATTTT; CDR3: CATSDSSGTYTDTQYF
size: .; J: TRBJ1-1; D: TRBD1; V: TRBV5-4; DNA: TGTGCCAGCAGCTGGACAGGGGGTCCTGAAGCTTTCTTT; CDR3: CASSWTGGPEAFF
size: .; J: TRBJ1-5; D: .; V: TRBV19; DNA: TGTGCCAGTAGTGCGACAGTTAATCAGCCCCAGCATTTT; CDR3: CASSATVNQPQHF
size: .; J: TRBJ1-4; D: .; V: TRBV5-1; DNA: TGCGCCAGCAGCTTGGCAGCGGCTAATGAAAAACTGTTTTTT; CDR3: CASSLAAANEKLFF
size: .; J: TRBJ2-7; D: TRBD1; V: TRBV18; DNA: TGTGCCAGCTCACCGCCGGTCCGAGGGGGCTTCACCGAGCAGTACTTC; CDR3: CASSPPVRGGFTEQYF
size: few; J: TRBJ1-3; D: TRBD1; V: TRBV6-5; DNA: TGTGCCAGCATTCTGGACAGGGCCGGAAACACCATATATTTT; CDR3: CASILDRAGNTIYF
size: .; J: TRBJ1-5; D: .; V: TRBV5-1; DNA: TGCGCCAGCAGCCTAATACCGAATCAGCCCCAGCATTTT; CDR3: CASSLIPNQPQHF
size: .; J: TRBJ2-5; D: TRBD2; V: TRBV3-1/TRBV3-2; DNA: TGTGCCAGCAGCCAAGAACTAGCGGGGCTCCAAGAGACCCAGTACTTC; CDR3: CASSQELAGLQETQYF
size: .; J: TRBJ2-5; D: .; V: TRBV3-1/TRBV3-2; DNA: TGTGCCAGCAGCCAAGTTTTGCGGGATAAAGAGACCCAGTACTTC; CDR3: CASSQVLRDKETQYF
size: .; J: TRBJ2-4; D: TRBD2; V: TRBV7-2; DNA: TGTGCCAGCAGTTACCAGCGGGGCATTCAGTACTTC; CDR3: CASSYQRGIQYF